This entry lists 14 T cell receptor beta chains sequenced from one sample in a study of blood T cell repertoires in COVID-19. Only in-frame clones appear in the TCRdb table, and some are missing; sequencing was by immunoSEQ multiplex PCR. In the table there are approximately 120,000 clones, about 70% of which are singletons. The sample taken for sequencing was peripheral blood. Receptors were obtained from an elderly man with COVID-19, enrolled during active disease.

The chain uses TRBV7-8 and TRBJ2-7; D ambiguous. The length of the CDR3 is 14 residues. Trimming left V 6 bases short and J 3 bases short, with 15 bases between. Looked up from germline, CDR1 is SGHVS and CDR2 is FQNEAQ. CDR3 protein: CASSLSVLVYEQYF. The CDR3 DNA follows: TGTGCCAGCAGTTTGAGCGTGCTAGTCTACGAGCAGTACTTC.

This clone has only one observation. The CDR3 spells CASSLGGSQTNTEAFF. CDR3 in DNA: TGTGCCAGCAGCTTGGGGGGCTCGCAAACGAACACTGAAGCTTTCTTT. The V call is TRBV5-6, the J call TRBJ1-1; TRBD1 is a possible D gene (5 bases). V was trimmed by 0 bases and J by 1 base, leaving 13 bases between them. CDR1 is SGHDT, CDR2 YYEEEE, per germline. CDR3 size: 16 residues.

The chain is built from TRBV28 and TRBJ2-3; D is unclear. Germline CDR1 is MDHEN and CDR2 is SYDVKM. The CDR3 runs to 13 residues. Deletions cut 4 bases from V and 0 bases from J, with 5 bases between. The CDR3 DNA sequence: TGTGCCAGCAGTTCTGTCAGCACAGATACGCAGTATTTT. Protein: CASSSVSTDTQYF.

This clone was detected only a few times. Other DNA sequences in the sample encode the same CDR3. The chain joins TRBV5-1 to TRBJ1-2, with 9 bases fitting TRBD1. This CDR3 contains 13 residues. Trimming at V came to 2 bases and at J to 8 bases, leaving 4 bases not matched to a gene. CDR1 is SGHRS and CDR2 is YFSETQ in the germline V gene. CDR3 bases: TGCGCCAGCAGCTTACAGGGGGCGGAAGGCTACACCTTC. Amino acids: CASSLQGAEGYTF.

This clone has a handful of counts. CDR3 sequence reads: CASSFWPPDTQYF. The CDR3 nucleotides read TGTGCCAGCAGCTTCTGGCCCCCGGATACGCAGTATTTT. The rearrangement links TRBV7-9 to TRBJ2-3; D unclear. Germline V CDR1 and CDR2: SEHNR, FQNEAQ (reference sequence). Trimming stripped 3 bases from V and 6 bases from J, with 10 bases between. This CDR3 comprises 13 residues.

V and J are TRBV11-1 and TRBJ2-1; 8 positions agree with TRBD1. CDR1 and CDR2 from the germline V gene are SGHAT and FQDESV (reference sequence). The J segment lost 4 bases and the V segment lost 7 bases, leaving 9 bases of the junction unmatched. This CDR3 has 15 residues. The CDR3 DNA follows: TGTGCCAGCACAACCGGGACAGGACAATACAATGAGCAGTTCTTC. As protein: CASTTGTGQYNEQFF. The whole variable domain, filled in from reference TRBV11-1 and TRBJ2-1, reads EAEVAQSPRYKITEKSQAVAFWCDPISGHATLYWYRQILGQGPELLVQFQDESVVDDSQLPKDRFSAERLKGVDSTLKIQPAELGDSAMYLCASTTGTGQYNEQFFGPGTRLTVL.

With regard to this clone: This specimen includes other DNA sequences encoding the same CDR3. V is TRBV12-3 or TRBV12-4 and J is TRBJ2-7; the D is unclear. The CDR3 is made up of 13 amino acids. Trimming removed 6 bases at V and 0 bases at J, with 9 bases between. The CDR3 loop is CASSFGSSYEQYF. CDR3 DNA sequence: TGTGCCAGCAGCTTTGGCTCCTCCTACGAGCAGTACTTC.

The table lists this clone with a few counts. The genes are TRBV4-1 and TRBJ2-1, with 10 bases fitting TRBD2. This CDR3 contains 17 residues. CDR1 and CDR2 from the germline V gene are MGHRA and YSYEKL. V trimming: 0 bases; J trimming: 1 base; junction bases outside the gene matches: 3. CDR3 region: CASSQDSSGSSYNEQFF. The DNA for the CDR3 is TGCGCCAGCAGCCAAGACTCTAGCGGGAGTTCCTACAATGAGCAGTTCTTC.

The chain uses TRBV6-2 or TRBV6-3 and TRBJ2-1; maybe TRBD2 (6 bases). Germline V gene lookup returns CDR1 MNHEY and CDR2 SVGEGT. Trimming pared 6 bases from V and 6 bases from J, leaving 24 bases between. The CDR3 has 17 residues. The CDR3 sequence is CASSDGWVREISNEQFF. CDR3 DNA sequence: TGTGCCAGCAGCGACGGATGGGTCCGGGAGATTAGCAATGAGCAGTTCTTC.

CDR3 protein: CASSLAGQELLDTQYF. DNA of the CDR3: TGTGCCAGCAGCTTGGCCGGACAGGAACTTTTAGATACGCAGTATTTT. The chain links TRBV5-4 to TRBJ2-3; 7 nucleotides match TRBD1. The CDR3 loop spans 16 amino acids. V was pared by 0 bases and J by 5 bases, with 9 bases of the junction left unmatched. CDR1 is SGHNT, CDR2 YYREEE, per germline (reference sequence). The variable domain in full, completed from reference TRBV5-4 and TRBJ2-3, reads ETGVTQSPTHLIKTRGQQVTLRCSSQSGHNTVSWYQQALGQGPQFIFQYYREEENGRGNFPPRFSGLQFPNYSSELNVNALELDDSALYLCASSLAGQELLDTQYFGPGTRLTVL.

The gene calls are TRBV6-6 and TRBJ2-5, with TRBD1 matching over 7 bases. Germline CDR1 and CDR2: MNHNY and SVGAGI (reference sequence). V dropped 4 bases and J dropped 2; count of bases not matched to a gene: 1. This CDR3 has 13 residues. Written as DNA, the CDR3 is TGTGCCAGCAGTTGGGGACAGCAAGAGACCCAGTACTTC. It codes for CASSWGQQETQYF.

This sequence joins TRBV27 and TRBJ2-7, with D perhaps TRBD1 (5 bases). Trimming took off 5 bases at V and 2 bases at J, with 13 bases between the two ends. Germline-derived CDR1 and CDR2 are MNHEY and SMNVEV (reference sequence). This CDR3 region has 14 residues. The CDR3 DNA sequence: TGTGCCAGCAGTCCAATCGACAGAACCTACGAGCAGTACTTC. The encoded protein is CASSPIDRTYEQYF.

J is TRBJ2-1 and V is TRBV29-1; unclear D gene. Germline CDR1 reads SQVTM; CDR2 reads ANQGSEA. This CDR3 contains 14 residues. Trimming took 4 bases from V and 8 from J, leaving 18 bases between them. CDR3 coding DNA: TGCAGCGTTGTCTTTCCGGTAGCTTTCGATGAGCAGTTCTTC. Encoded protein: CSVVFPVAFDEQFF.

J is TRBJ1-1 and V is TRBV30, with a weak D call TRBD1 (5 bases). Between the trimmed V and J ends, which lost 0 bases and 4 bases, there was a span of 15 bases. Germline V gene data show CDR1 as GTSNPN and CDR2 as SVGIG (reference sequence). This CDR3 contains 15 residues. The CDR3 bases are TGTGCCTGGAGTGTGAGGGCAGGAGGGGTCACTGAAGCTTTCTTT. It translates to CAWSVRAGGVTEAFF.